The 16 T cell receptor beta chains in this list originate from one sample, sequenced in a study of cytomegalovirus exposure and HLA in healthy donors. The study ran its PCR with 60 Vbeta and 13 Jbeta primers. Profiled with immunoSEQ multiplex PCR; TCRdb holds only in-frame clones, not every one. The table lists approximately 87,000 clones, around four fifths of them singletons. The specimen sequenced was PBMCs. These receptors came from a young woman in good health and CMV-seropositive.

J is TRBJ1-5 and V is TRBV2, with 7 bases identical to TRBD1. The V gene end was trimmed by 4 bases and the J gene end by 2 bases; junction bases not matched to a gene: 5. The CDR3 has 15 amino acids. Germline V gene data show CDR1 as SNHLY and CDR2 as FYNNEI. For the CDR3, the DNA is TGTGCCAGCAGTGGCTACAGGGGTGGCAATCAGCCCCAGCATTTT. This encodes CASSGYRGGNQPQHF.

This chain joins TRBV15 and TRBJ2-1; maybe TRBD2 (7 bases). The CDR3 has 17 amino acids. Germline CDR1 reads LNHNV; CDR2 reads YYDKDF (reference sequence). Trimming left V 6 bases short and J 0 bases short, with 18 bases between. In DNA, the CDR3 is TGTGCCACCAGAGGGGGGGGACTCTCGAGCTCCTACAATGAGCAGTTCTTC. Protein: CATRGGGLSSSYNEQFF.

Written as DNA, the CDR3 is TGTGCCAGCAATAGACTAGACCCTACAGATACGCAGTATTTT. This gives the protein CASNRLDPTDTQYF. The chain uses TRBV6-5 and TRBJ2-3; the D gene is possibly TRBD2 (6 bases). The CDR3 spans 14 residues. The germline V gene has CDR1 MNHEY and CDR2 SVGAGI. V was trimmed by 7 bases and J by 3 bases, leaving 14 bases between them.

The chain employs TRBV15 and TRBJ2-5, with D unresolved. CDR3 length: 13 amino acids. CDR1 is LNHNV, CDR2 YYDKDF, per germline (reference sequence). V dropped 2 bases and J dropped 2 bases, with 6 bases sitting between them. CDR3 nucleotides: TGTGCCACCAGCAGATTAGCTCAAGAGACCCAGTACTTC. Translating it yields CATSRLAQETQYF.

V gene TRBV5-8 combines with J gene TRBJ1-5, with TRBD1 matching over 10 bases. Looked up from germline, CDR1 is SGHTS and CDR2 is YDEGEE. Trimming removed 5 bases from V and 2 bases from J; junction bases left unmatched: 7. This CDR3 is 16 amino acids long. The CDR3 reads CASRAGGQGGNQPQHF. The CDR3 bases are TGTGCCAGCAGAGCTGGTGGACAGGGGGGCAATCAGCCCCAGCATTTT.

In its sample, this clone was seen once. The CDR3 here is CASSYSRWTGGNGYTF. The CDR3, as DNA: TGTGCCAGCAGTTACTCGAGATGGACAGGGGGAAATGGCTACACCTTC. The chain combines TRBV6-5 with TRBJ1-2; 10 nucleotides match TRBD1. Germline V gives CDR1 MNHEY, CDR2 SVGAGI. The CDR3 is 16 amino acids. The J segment lost 6 bases and the V segment lost 0 bases, leaving 7 bases of the junction unmatched.

This sequence joins TRBV11-2 and TRBJ2-1, with 14 bases aligning to TRBD2. The germline CDR1 and CDR2 sequences are SGHAT and FQNNGV. With V trimmed by 5 bases and J by 7 bases, 4 bases remained unmatched. CDR3 length equals 15 residues. The CDR3 loop is CASSTRTSGGNEQFF. The CDR3, as DNA: TGTGCCAGCAGCACCCGGACTAGCGGGGGGAATGAGCAGTTCTTC.

This clone was found once. This chain joins TRBV6-1 and TRBJ2-1; 7 bases are shared with TRBD1. The ends lost 3 bases at V and 2 bases at J; junction bases unmatched: 7. Germline CDR1 and CDR2: MNHNS and SASEGT. The CDR3 totals 16 residues. CDR3 coding DNA: TGTGCCAGCAGTGACACGAGGACAGGTACCTACAATGAGCAGTTCTTC. It encodes CASSDTRTGTYNEQFF.

The chain uses TRBV5-1 and TRBJ2-7, with D unresolved. The V end was cut by 2 bases, the J end by 0 bases, with 9 bases between. From germline, CDR1 is SGHRS and CDR2 YFSETQ. This CDR3 is built from 14 residues. CDR3 nucleotide sequence: TGCGCCAGCAGCTTTGGCGTAGCCTCCTACGAGCAGTACTTC. It specifies CASSFGVASYEQYF.

V and J are TRBV2 and TRBJ2-1; no clear D. The germline V and J ends were trimmed by 6 bases and 6 bases, with 6 bases remaining between them. This CDR3 is built from 11 residues. Germline V gene sequence: CDR1 SNHLY, CDR2 FYNNEI. DNA for the CDR3: TGTGCCAGCAGCTATAGCAATGAGCAGTTCTTC. Its protein product is CASSYSNEQFF.

The rearrangement joins TRBV7-6 to TRBJ2-5; 11 nucleotides match TRBD2. The CDR3 covers 15 residues. V shed 1 base, J shed 5 bases, and the junction held 3 bases outside the gene matches. Germline lookup yields CDR1 SGHVS and CDR2 FNYEAQ. The CDR3 protein is CASSLELAGEETQYF. The CDR3 DNA reads as TGTGCCAGCAGCTTAGAACTAGCGGGAGAGGAGACCCAGTACTTC.

This clone was observed once. The CDR3 DNA follows: TGTGCCTGGATGTCTCGAGGAAGAGTGGGTGAGCAGTTCTTC. Protein product: CAWMSRGRVGEQFF. V usage is TRBV30 and J usage is TRBJ2-1; D not resolved. There are 14 residues in the CDR3. V was pared by 4 bases and J by 9 bases, with 19 bases between. Germline lookup yields CDR1 GTSNPN and CDR2 SVGIG (reference sequence). The variable domain in full, with the rest retrieved from reference TRBV30 and TRBJ2-1, is SQTIHQWPATLVQPVGSPLSLECTVEGTSNPNLYWYRQAAGRGLQLLFYSVGIGQISSEVPQNLSASRPQDRQFILSSKKLLLSDSGFYLCAWMSRGRVGEQFFGPGTRLTVL.

This chain links TRBV14 with TRBJ2-7, with D perhaps matching TRBD2 (6 bases). This CDR3 comprises 13 residues. Germline V CDR1 and CDR2: SGHDN, FVKESK. Trimming removed 8 bases from V and 3 bases from J, with 14 bases in between. Here the CDR3 reads CASGEEGGYEQYF. CDR3 nucleotides: TGTGCCAGCGGGGAAGAGGGAGGCTACGAGCAGTACTTC.

V usage is TRBV4-2 and J usage is TRBJ1-3, with D unclear. Between the trimmed V and J ends, which lost 4 bases and 4 bases, there was a span of 17 bases. CDR1 and CDR2 from the germline V gene are LGHNA and YNFKEQ. The CDR3 loop spans 16 amino acids. This chain's CDR3 is CASSPTDQGRGNTIYF. The CDR3 coding sequence is TGTGCCAGCAGCCCGACGGACCAAGGGAGGGGAAACACCATATATTTT.

The chain links TRBV5-6 to TRBJ2-3, with 8 positions matching TRBD2. This CDR3 spans 18 amino acids. V shed 2 bases, J shed 1 base, and the junction held 12 bases outside the gene matches. Germline V gene sequence: CDR1 SGHDT, CDR2 YYEEEE. The CDR3 is CASSFLGAGGIGTDTQYF. CDR3 nucleotide sequence: TGTGCCAGCAGCTTTTTAGGGGCGGGGGGTATAGGCACAGATACGCAGTATTTT.

The rearrangement joins TRBV9 to TRBJ2-6, with D maybe TRBD1 (6 bases). Germline V gene sequence: CDR1 SGDLS, CDR2 YYNGEE. The CDR3 has 20 amino acids. Trimming took off 0 bases at V and 0 bases at J, with 19 bases between the two ends. The CDR3 spells CASSVAHFTGTRSGANVLTF. CDR3 sequence (DNA): TGTGCCAGCAGCGTAGCCCACTTCACAGGGACCCGCTCTGGGGCCAACGTCCTGACTTTC.